In this sample, the clone carrying this T cell receptor beta chain turned up once. Its matching antigen is unknown. This entry belongs to a study of memory CD8 T cells in hepatitis C reinfection. At the level of the study: A couple of donors resolved primary infection, then developed chronic reinfection. Late or post reinfection samples were taken 12 to 24 weeks after detection. General study results and limits: A handful of donors were too few for definitive public clonotype conclusions.

Profiled with immunoSEQ multiplex PCR; TCRdb holds only in-frame clones, not every one. The sample contains just over 45,000 clones, 80% to 90% of which appear only once. The length of the CDR3 is 15 residues. With 1 base removed from V and 3 bases from J, the gap between germline ends came to 11 bases. Looked up from germline, CDR1 is LNHDA and CDR2 is SQIVND (reference sequence). Time point here: late/post reinfection, 12 to 24 weeks after detection. The sorted cells went straight to TCR sequencing with no prior in vitro expansion. People who inject drugs from Montreal's HEPCO study were the donors.

The sequence was collected from a man younger than 35 with hepatitis C virus infection. The sequenced sample was naive CD8+ T cells sorted from blood. The chain is built from TRBV19 and TRBJ2-3; D is possibly TRBD2 (5 bases). CDR3 loop: CASSIVLAGTDTQYF. In nucleotides, the CDR3 is TGTGCCAGTAGTATAGTTCTAGCCGGGACAGATACGCAGTATTTT.